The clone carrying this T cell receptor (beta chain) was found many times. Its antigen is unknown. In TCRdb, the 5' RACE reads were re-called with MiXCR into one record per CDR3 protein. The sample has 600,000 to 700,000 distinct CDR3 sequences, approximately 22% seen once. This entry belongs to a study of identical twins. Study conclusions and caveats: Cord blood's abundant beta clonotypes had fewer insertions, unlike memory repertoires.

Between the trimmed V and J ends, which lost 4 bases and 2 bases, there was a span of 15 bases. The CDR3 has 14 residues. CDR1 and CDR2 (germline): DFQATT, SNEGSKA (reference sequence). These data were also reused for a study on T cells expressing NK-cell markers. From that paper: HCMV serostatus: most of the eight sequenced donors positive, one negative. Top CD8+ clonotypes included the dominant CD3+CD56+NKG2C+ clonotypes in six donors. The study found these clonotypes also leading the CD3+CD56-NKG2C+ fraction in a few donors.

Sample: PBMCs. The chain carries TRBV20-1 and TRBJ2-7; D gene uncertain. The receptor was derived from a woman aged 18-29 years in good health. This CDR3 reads CSAKRVLGTYEQYF. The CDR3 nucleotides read TGCAGTGCTAAGCGTGTGCTGGGTACCTACGAGCAGTACTTC.